These T cell receptor beta chains were read from a single sample in a study of T-cell memory formation after mild COVID-19. In TCRdb, the 5' RACE reads were re-called with MiXCR into one record per CDR3 protein. The profile shows about 360,000 distinct CDR3 sequences, around an eighth of them singletons. Sequencing was performed on PBMCs or a T cell subset sorted from them (not recorded which). These receptors originate from a man younger than 30 who had mild COVID-19 (a few samples of this study predate the infection). Cell type and time point are not known. The CDR3 runs from the conserved cysteine through the conserved F or W. A D gene is named only where the DNA matches it firmly. Not all rows give a size; the values are once, few, many and, for expanded clones, a class.

j_call: TRBJ2-3; clone_size: -; v_call: TRBV5-4; d_call: -; cdr3_nt: TGTGCCAGCAGCTTGGCGGTTTCTCAGCAGTATTTT; cdr3_aa: CASSLAVSQQYF
j_call: TRBJ1-6; clone_size: few; v_call: TRBV13; d_call: -; cdr3_nt: TGTGCCAGCATCTTAAGGGACACTAACGATCTAGATTCACCCCTCCACTTT; cdr3_aa: CASILRDTNDLDSPLHF
j_call: TRBJ2-1; clone_size: -; v_call: TRBV12-3/TRBV12-4; d_call: TRBD2; cdr3_nt: TGTGCCAGCAGTTTCCTAGCGGGGGGTTACAATGAGCAGTTCTTC; cdr3_aa: CASSFLAGGYNEQFF
j_call: TRBJ2-1; clone_size: many; v_call: TRBV27; d_call: -; cdr3_nt: TGTGCCAGCAGTCCATACGTTGGCGATGAGCAGTTCTTC; cdr3_aa: CASSPYVGDEQFF
j_call: TRBJ2-3; clone_size: few; v_call: TRBV7-7; d_call: TRBD1; cdr3_nt: TGTGCCAGCAGTCTTAGAACAGGGGCAGATACGCAGTATTTT; cdr3_aa: CASSLRTGADTQYF
j_call: TRBJ2-2; clone_size: -; v_call: TRBV7-2; d_call: -; cdr3_nt: TGTGCCAGCAGCTTAGTCGGGTCCCCCTGGGTTTTT; cdr3_aa: CASSLVGSPWVF
j_call: TRBJ1-6; clone_size: many; v_call: TRBV12-3/TRBV12-4; d_call: -; cdr3_nt: TGTGCCAGCAGTCGTGGGGTGGGCTCCTATAATTCACCCCTCCACTTT; cdr3_aa: CASSRGVGSYNSPLHF
j_call: TRBJ2-2; clone_size: few; v_call: TRBV19; d_call: -; cdr3_nt: TGTGCCAGTAGTAAGTCAGGCGGAACCGGGGAGCTGTTTTTT; cdr3_aa: CASSKSGGTGELFF
j_call: TRBJ1-6; clone_size: many; v_call: TRBV3-1; d_call: -; cdr3_nt: TGTGCCAGCAGCCATGGCTGGGGCAGAAATAATTCACCCCTCCACTTT; cdr3_aa: CASSHGWGRNNSPLHF
j_call: TRBJ1-1; clone_size: -; v_call: TRBV28; d_call: -; cdr3_nt: TGTGCCACAACCACGAACACTGAAGCTTTCTTT; cdr3_aa: CATTTNTEAFF
j_call: TRBJ1-4; clone_size: few; v_call: TRBV4-3; d_call: TRBD1; cdr3_nt: TGCGCCAGCAGCCAAAAGGGGACAGGGGGAATTGAAAAACTGTTTTTT; cdr3_aa: CASSQKGTGGIEKLFF
j_call: TRBJ1-5; clone_size: few; v_call: TRBV7-2; d_call: TRBD1; cdr3_nt: TGTGCCAGCAGCACCACGACAGGGGGCACTCAGCCCCAGCATTTT; cdr3_aa: CASSTTTGGTQPQHF
j_call: TRBJ2-7; clone_size: few; v_call: TRBV10-3; d_call: -; cdr3_nt: TGTGCCATCAGTGAGGGCAGGGGGGCCTACGAGCAGTACTTC; cdr3_aa: CAISEGRGAYEQYF
j_call: TRBJ2-5; clone_size: -; v_call: TRBV18; d_call: -; cdr3_nt: TGTGCCAGCTCAAAAACCGGACAGGAGGGAGAGACCCAGTACTTC; cdr3_aa: CASSKTGQEGETQYF
j_call: TRBJ2-3; clone_size: few; v_call: TRBV6-5; d_call: -; cdr3_nt: TGTGCCAGCAGTTACTCCCCCAGGGCAGATACGCAGTATTTT; cdr3_aa: CASSYSPRADTQYF
j_call: TRBJ1-5; clone_size: -; v_call: TRBV2; d_call: -; cdr3_nt: TGTGCCAGCAGTGAAGCCGCCCATCAGCCCCAGCATTTT; cdr3_aa: CASSEAAHQPQHF
j_call: TRBJ2-3; clone_size: few; v_call: TRBV4-1; d_call: -; cdr3_nt: TGCGCCAGCAGCCAACAAGCGGGTAGCACAGATACGCAGTATTTT; cdr3_aa: CASSQQAGSTDTQYF
j_call: TRBJ2-1; clone_size: many; v_call: TRBV5-1; d_call: -; cdr3_nt: TGCGCCAGCAGCTTGGGCGGCGATCTCTCGAGCTCCTACAATGAGCAGTTCTTC; cdr3_aa: CASSLGGDLSSSYNEQFF
j_call: TRBJ2-3; clone_size: many; v_call: TRBV20-1; d_call: -; cdr3_nt: TGCAGTGCTAGTCGAGGGGGGACAGATACGCAGTATTTT; cdr3_aa: CSASRGGTDTQYF
j_call: TRBJ1-2; clone_size: few; v_call: TRBV4-2; d_call: -; cdr3_nt: TGTGCCAGCAGCCAAGGGTTGGGCGGGGGCTACACCTTC; cdr3_aa: CASSQGLGGGYTF
j_call: TRBJ2-1; clone_size: few; v_call: TRBV3-1; d_call: TRBD2; cdr3_nt: TGTGCCAGCAGCCAAGTGGGCGGGGGGATATCCTACAATGAGCAGTTCTTC; cdr3_aa: CASSQVGGGISYNEQFF
j_call: TRBJ1-6; clone_size: -; v_call: TRBV19; d_call: TRBD1; cdr3_nt: TGTGCCAGTACCCTAGGGGGCGCGAATTCACCCCTCCACTTT; cdr3_aa: CASTLGGANSPLHF
j_call: TRBJ2-1; clone_size: -; v_call: TRBV2; d_call: -; cdr3_nt: TGTGCCAGCAGTGAAGAGAGGGGACACAAAAGAACTAGTTTC; cdr3_aa: CASSEERGHKRTSF
j_call: TRBJ2-5; clone_size: -; v_call: TRBV24-1; d_call: -; cdr3_nt: TGTGCCACCAGTGATGGGTGGAGGGAAGAGACCCAGTACTTC; cdr3_aa: CATSDGWREETQYF
j_call: TRBJ1-4; clone_size: -; v_call: TRBV7-2; d_call: -; cdr3_nt: TGTGCCAGCAGCTTAGGCGGGGCAGGGGTAGGGGAAAAACTGTTTTTT; cdr3_aa: CASSLGGAGVGEKLFF
j_call: TRBJ1-4; clone_size: -; v_call: TRBV28; d_call: -; cdr3_nt: TGTGCCAGCCTTGGAGTGAAAAAACTGTTTTTT; cdr3_aa: CASLGVKKLFF
j_call: TRBJ1-6; clone_size: -; v_call: TRBV6-5; d_call: -; cdr3_nt: TGTGCCAGCAGTACCGGGACAACTAGGAAACCCCTCCACTTT; cdr3_aa: CASSTGTTRKPLHF
j_call: TRBJ2-2; clone_size: few; v_call: TRBV7-3; d_call: -; cdr3_nt: TGTGCCAGCAGCTCTCTCCCTTCGAACACCGGGGAGCTGTTTTTT; cdr3_aa: CASSSLPSNTGELFF
j_call: TRBJ2-5; clone_size: -; v_call: TRBV6-5; d_call: TRBD1; cdr3_nt: TGTGCCAGCAGTTACCCGCAAATCGGGGACAGCGCTCAGTACTTC; cdr3_aa: CASSYPQIGDSAQYF